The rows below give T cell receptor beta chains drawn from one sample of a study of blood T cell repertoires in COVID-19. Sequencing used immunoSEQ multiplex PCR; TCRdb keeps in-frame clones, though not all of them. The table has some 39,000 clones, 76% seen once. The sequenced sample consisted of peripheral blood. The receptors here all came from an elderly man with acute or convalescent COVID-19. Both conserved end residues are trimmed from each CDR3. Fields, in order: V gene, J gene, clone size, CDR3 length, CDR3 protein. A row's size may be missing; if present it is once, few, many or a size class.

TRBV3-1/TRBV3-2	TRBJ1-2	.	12	ASSQDSQVYGYT
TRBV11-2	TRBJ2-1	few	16	ASSLAGASGGSYNEQF
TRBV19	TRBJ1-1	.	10	ASSFKDSEAF
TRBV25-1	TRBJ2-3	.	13	ASRMRGLSTDTQY
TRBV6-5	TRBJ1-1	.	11	ASSQAGMAEAF
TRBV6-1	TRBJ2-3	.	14	ASSEAGAGVADTQY
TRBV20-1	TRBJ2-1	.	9	SASPGGQQF
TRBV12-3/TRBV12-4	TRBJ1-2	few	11	ASSLNSNYGYT
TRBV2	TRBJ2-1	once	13	ASSDQGSSYNEQF
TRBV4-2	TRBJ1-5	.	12	ASSQHTGKQPQH
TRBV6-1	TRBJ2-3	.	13	ASSEGRRNTDTQY
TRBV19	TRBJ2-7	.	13	ASSPKGGFSYEQY
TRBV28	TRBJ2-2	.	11	ASSFGSKDTPR
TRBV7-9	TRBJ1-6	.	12	ASSSTGANSPLH
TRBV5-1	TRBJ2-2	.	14	ASSALAGEVTGELF
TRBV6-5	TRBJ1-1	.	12	ASSTGGLNTEAF
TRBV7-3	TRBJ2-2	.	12	ASSPGGLTGELF
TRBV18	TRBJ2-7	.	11	ASSTTADYEQY
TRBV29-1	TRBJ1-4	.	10	SYRATNEKLF
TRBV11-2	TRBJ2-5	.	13	ASSLYGGGEETQY
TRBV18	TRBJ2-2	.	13	ASSRDEGGTGELF
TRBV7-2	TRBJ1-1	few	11	ASSNDRDTEAF
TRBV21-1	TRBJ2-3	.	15	ASSTRIREGATDTQY
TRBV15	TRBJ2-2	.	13	ATSRDRTVTGELF
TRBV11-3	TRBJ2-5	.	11	ASNLGTGETQY
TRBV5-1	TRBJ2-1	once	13	ASSVTSGDYNEQF
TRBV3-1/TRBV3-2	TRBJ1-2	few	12	ASSQGSAGYGYT
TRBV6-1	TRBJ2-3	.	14	ASSERTSGNTDTQY
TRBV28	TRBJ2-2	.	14	ASGGAGTQFAGELF
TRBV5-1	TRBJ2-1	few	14	ASSLSASGSTNEQF
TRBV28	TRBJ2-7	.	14	ASRDPGHSLSYEQY
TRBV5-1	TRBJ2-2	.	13	ASRSGQGTPGELF
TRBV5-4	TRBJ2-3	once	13	ASSLGLAVTDTQY
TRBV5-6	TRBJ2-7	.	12	ASSLDRTTYEQY
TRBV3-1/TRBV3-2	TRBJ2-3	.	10	ASSQVGDTQY
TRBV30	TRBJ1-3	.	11	AWRWTAANTIY
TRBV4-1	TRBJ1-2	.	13	ASSQTLTGAYGYT
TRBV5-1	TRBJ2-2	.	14	ASSLALLVTTGELF
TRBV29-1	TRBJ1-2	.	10	SVNRGIYGYT
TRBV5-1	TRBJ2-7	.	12	ASSLTETGYEQY
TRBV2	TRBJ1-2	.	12	ASRPGTGAGGYT
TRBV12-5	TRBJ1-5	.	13	ASGLGRTGNQPQH
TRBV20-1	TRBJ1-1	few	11	SASREGNTEAF
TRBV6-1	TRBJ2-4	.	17	ASSEAWTSGKLAKNIQY
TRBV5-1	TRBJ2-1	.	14	ASSPRLAGGPHEQF
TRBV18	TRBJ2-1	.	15	ASSPLSSGRSYNEQF
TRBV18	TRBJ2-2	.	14	ASSPVPTGGTGELF
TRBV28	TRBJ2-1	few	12	ASTPAGLGNEQF
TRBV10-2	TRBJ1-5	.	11	ASVRQVGQPQH
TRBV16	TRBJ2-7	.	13	ASSQSQATTYEQY
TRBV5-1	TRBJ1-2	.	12	ASSFRGREDGYT
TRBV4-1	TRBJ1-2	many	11	ASSQDPGYGYT